This is a list of T cell receptor beta chains from one sample in a study of OX40 agonist ivuxolimab in advanced cancers. Libraries were prepared by immunoSEQ multiplex PCR; TCRdb keeps only in-frame clonotypes and omits some of them. The data show under 20,000 clones, about 90% seen once. This specimen was CD4+ or CD8+ T cells sorted from blood, taken in a trial of the OX40 agonist ivuxolimab. The receptors come from an adult with an advanced solid tumor such as melanoma, head and neck, liver or kidney cancer. Each CDR3 is given without its conserved first and last residue.

ASRTGTSGEQF	TRBJ2-1	TRBV2
ASSRLADYNEQF	TRBJ2-1	TRBV7-3
ASSFNPARTDTQY	TRBJ2-3	TRBV7-9
ASSPSGAGGPNTGELF	TRBJ2-2	TRBV4-2
ASTLGGQGNQPQH	TRBJ1-5	TRBV19
ASSNGGNYYNEQF	TRBJ2-1	TRBV19
ASSLVGADGYT	TRBJ1-2	TRBV5-4
ASSLLSGENTGELF	TRBJ2-2	TRBV5-4
ASRSDRTYEQY	TRBJ2-7	TRBV2
ASSAGTLGTDTQY	TRBJ2-3	TRBV9
ASSLAQHVRGGELF	TRBJ2-2	TRBV5-1
ASSLGTSGGANGELF	TRBJ2-2	TRBV5-4
ASSTRERSYEQY	TRBJ2-7	TRBV7-2
ASSLDRVSSYEQY	TRBJ2-7	TRBV11-2
AISSGQGQKETQY	TRBJ2-5	TRBV10-3
ATLRGPNEQF	TRBJ2-1	TRBV19
ASRWQGMTYEQY	TRBJ2-7	TRBV2
ASSVETSEADTQY	TRBJ2-3	TRBV9
ATSGQVAGELF	TRBJ2-2	TRBV10-1
ASSWWFRYEQY	TRBJ2-7	TRBV5-8
AWSDQGTETQY	TRBJ2-5	TRBV30
ASSYNRDRGGGYT	TRBJ1-2	TRBV6-6
ASRPIDRAGTEAF	TRBJ1-1	TRBV6-5
ASSLGTSGSLSYEQY	TRBJ2-7	TRBV7-6
AGGVQSYGYT	TRBJ1-2	TRBV2
ASSLAASYEQY	-	TRBV5-6
ASSDRGGETQY	TRBJ2-5	TRBV2
ARSLDRGGCTYEQY	TRBJ2-7	TRBV5-3
AWSVPRGTGNTIY	TRBJ1-3	TRBV30
ASSLGSSRDIQY	TRBJ2-4	TRBV5-4
ASSSLGGLTEGYT	TRBJ1-2	TRBV5-5
ASSLVSRGNEKLF	TRBJ1-4	TRBV5-4
ASTDSGTGQNIQY	TRBJ2-4	TRBV19
ASRPTSGGGEQF	TRBJ2-1	TRBV7-3
ASTLQDLYPSGNTIY	TRBJ1-3	TRBV2
ASVAGTNQPQH	TRBJ1-5	TRBV21-1
ASSQGLAGSTDTQY	TRBJ2-3	TRBV7-8
ASSSTWVREKLF	TRBJ1-4	TRBV11-2
ASSIGGGGTEAF	TRBJ1-1	TRBV19
ASSFQGNTEAF	TRBJ1-1	TRBV5-1
ASSQEDGAADTQY	TRBJ2-3	TRBV4-1
ASSLVGRDDEQY	TRBJ2-7	TRBV7-3
ASSQGTPQGTVVGYEQY	-	TRBV4-3
ASSGGPLSNQPQH	TRBJ1-5	TRBV9
ASSLARGYEQY	TRBJ2-7	TRBV7-2
AISEQGGYNEQF	TRBJ2-1	TRBV10-3
ASSLNSSPLH	TRBJ1-6	TRBV13
SVGGASLNTEAF	TRBJ1-1	TRBV29-1
ASSTSQGAMNTEAF	TRBJ1-1	TRBV5-4
ASSPRGPNTGELF	TRBJ2-2	TRBV7-3
ASSYQGSGANVLT	TRBJ2-6	TRBV6-5
ASSPSRTYEQY	TRBJ2-7	TRBV18
ASSPLERTDTQY	TRBJ2-3	TRBV18